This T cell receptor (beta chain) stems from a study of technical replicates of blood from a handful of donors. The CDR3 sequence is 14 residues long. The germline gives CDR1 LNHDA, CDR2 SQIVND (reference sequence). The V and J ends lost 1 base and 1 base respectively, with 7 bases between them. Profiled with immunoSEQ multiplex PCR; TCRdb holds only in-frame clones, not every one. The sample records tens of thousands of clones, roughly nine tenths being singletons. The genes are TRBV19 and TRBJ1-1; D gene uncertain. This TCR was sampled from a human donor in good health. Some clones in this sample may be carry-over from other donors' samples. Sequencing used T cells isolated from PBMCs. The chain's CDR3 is CASSIGSGNTEAFF. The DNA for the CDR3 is TGTGCCAGTAGTATAGGGTCGGGGAACACTGAAGCTTTCTTT.